Described below is a single T cell receptor beta chain sequence and its context. The source of the sample is a study of T cell changes during pregnancy in multiple sclerosis. The V gene end was trimmed by 1 base and the J gene end by 3 bases; junction bases not matched to a gene: 0. This CDR3 has 13 amino acids. The germline CDR1 and CDR2 sequences are MGHRA and YSYEKL. Using immunoSEQ multiplex PCR, the repertoire was profiled, and TCRdb retains in-frame clones only, with some absent. Of just over 30,000 clones in the sample, 89% were seen once. The sequencing here drew on CD8+ T cells from peripheral blood mononuclear cells, taken in the second trimester of pregnancy. This sequence originates from a female donor with multiple sclerosis, enrolled in a pregnancy study. The V gene is TRBV4-1, the J gene TRBJ2-7; TRBD1 matches 7 bases. The CDR3 nucleotides read TGCGCCAGCAGCCAAGGGGACAGCTACGAGCAGTACTTC. Translation: CASSQGDSYEQYF.